Each of the 13 T cell receptor beta chains below was sequenced from the same sample in a study of control samples from healthy donors and cancer patients (dated by TCRdb to about 2020). The receptor library was made with the immunoSEQ multiplex PCR assay. As stored in TCRdb, this immuneACCESS dataset retains in-frame rearrangements with V and J assigned. A fraction of the clones does not appear; measured against another copy, unresolved V genes explain less than half of the discrepancy, and the remainder lacks a known reason. Counted in this sample were 150,000 to 200,000 clones; 85% to 95% of them appeared once. Approximately 1.4% of the sample comes from the top ten. Material for sequencing was blood. The receptors come from a man aged 30 to 39 in good health.

V is TRBV29-1 and J is TRBJ2-2; maybe TRBD1 (6 bases). CDR3 size: 14 residues. Germline loops: CDR1 SQVTM, CDR2 ANQGSEA. V lost 0 bases to trimming and J lost 1 base, with 6 bases between them. CDR3 protein: CSVEEQGNTGELFF. CDR3 sequence (DNA): TGCAGCGTTGAAGAACAGGGGAACACCGGGGAGCTGTTTTTT.

The rearrangement uses TRBV15 and TRBJ2-7, with 7 bases fitting TRBD1. Germline trimming cut 4 bases from V and 3 bases from J; bases unmatched to any gene: 6. In germline, CDR1 is LNHNV, CDR2 YYDKDF (reference sequence). This CDR3 comprises 14 residues. The CDR3 nucleotides are TGTGCCACCAGCACCAACAGGGGCAGCTACGAGCAGTACTTC. As protein: CATSTNRGSYEQYF.

This chain uses TRBV28 with TRBJ1-3; the match to TRBD1 covers 8 bases. Germline V gives CDR1 MDHEN, CDR2 SYDVKM. With 6 bases clipped from V and 0 bases from J, the junction kept 7 bases outside the gene matches. There are 16 residues in the CDR3. The CDR3 protein is CASSRTGPFSGNTIYF. Here the CDR3 DNA reads TGTGCCAGCAGCCGGACAGGGCCGTTCTCTGGAAACACCATATATTTT.

This chain joins TRBV20-1 and TRBJ1-1; D possibly corresponds to TRBD1 (6 bases). The CDR3 has 13 amino acids. Trimming took off 3 bases at V and 6 bases at J, with 14 bases between the two ends. Germline loops: CDR1 DFQATT, CDR2 SNEGSKA (reference sequence). In DNA form, the CDR3 reads TGCAGTGCTAGTACAGGGAGGGTCGCTGAAGCTTTCTTT. It yields the protein CSASTGRVAEAFF.

This clone has only a few counts. V gene TRBV5-1 combines with J gene TRBJ1-4; possible D gene TRBD1, 5 bases. This CDR3 has 15 residues. The ends were cut back, 0 bases at V and 5 bases at J, with 11 bases in the middle. Germline assignment: CDR1 SGHRS and CDR2 YFSETQ. The CDR3 sequence is CASSLEVGGNEKLFF. Here the CDR3 DNA reads TGCGCCAGCAGCTTGGAGGTCGGGGGGAATGAAAAACTGTTTTTT.

The count of this clone is one. The V and J genes are TRBV18 and TRBJ1-2; D is uncertain. V was cut by 0 bases and J by 4 bases, with 12 bases left in between. The V gene's germline CDR1 is KGHSH and CDR2 LQKENI. This CDR3 has 15 residues. The CDR3 DNA is TGTGCCAGCTCACCACCGGCTGGAAATCTCTATGGCTACACCTTC. Translation: CASSPPAGNLYGYTF. The complete variable domain, with remaining parts taken from reference TRBV18 and TRBJ1-2, reads NAGVMQNPRHLVRRRGQEARLRCSPMKGHSHVYWYRQLPEEGLKFMVYLQKENIIDESGMPKERFSAEFPKEGPSILRIQQVVRGDSAAYFCASSPPAGNLYGYTFGSGTRLTVV.

The chain has TRBV18 and TRBJ1-1; possible D gene TRBD1, 5 bases. The ends were cut back, 4 bases at V and 4 bases at J, with 7 bases in the middle. The CDR3 extends over 12 amino acids. Germline V gives CDR1 KGHSH, CDR2 LQKENI. CDR3 coding DNA: TGTGCCAGCTCACGGGGGGTCACTGAAGCTTTCTTT. As protein: CASSRGVTEAFF.

This CDR3 is CSAGTGGEQYF. The CDR3 coding sequence is TGCAGTGCTGGGACGGGGGGCGAGCAGTACTTC. The gene calls are TRBV20-1 and TRBJ2-7; TRBD2 matches 7 bases. V was pared by 5 bases and J by 6 bases, with 4 bases of the junction left unmatched. The CDR3 extends over 11 amino acids. Germline values: CDR1 DFQATT, CDR2 SNEGSKA (reference sequence).

This rearrangement joins TRBV28 to TRBJ1-4, with D possibly being TRBD1 (6 bases). Looked up from germline, CDR1 is MDHEN and CDR2 is SYDVKM. Trimming removed 3 bases at V and 4 bases at J, with 9 bases between. The CDR3 consists of 14 residues. This chain's CDR3 is CASSFGQNNEKLFF. DNA of the CDR3: TGTGCCAGCAGTTTCGGACAGAATAATGAAAAACTGTTTTTT.

This chain links TRBV30 with TRBJ1-5, with 7 bases that match TRBD1. This CDR3 is 14 amino acids long. Germline CDR1 and CDR2: GTSNPN and SVGIG (reference sequence). The trim removed 1 base at V and 5 bases at J, leaving 5 bases unmatched. The CDR3 protein is CAWSGSGGDQPQHF. The CDR3 nucleotides are TGTGCCTGGAGTGGTTCAGGGGGGGATCAGCCCCAGCATTTT.

V and J are TRBV7-9 and TRBJ1-1, with D maybe TRBD1 (6 bases). Germline V CDR1 and CDR2: SEHNR, FQNEAQ (reference sequence). The germline V and J ends were trimmed by 6 bases and 9 bases, with 11 bases remaining between them. The CDR3 totals 11 residues. CDR3 sequence reads: CASRQGLKAFF. The DNA for the CDR3 is TGTGCCAGCAGACAGGGACTGAAAGCTTTCTTT.

The CDR3, as DNA: TGTGCCTGGAAGGGACAGGGCCACACCATATATTTT. Encoded protein: CAWKGQGHTIYF. V usage is TRBV30 and J usage is TRBJ1-3; 9 positions agree with TRBD1. Germline trimming cut 4 bases from V and 8 bases from J; bases unmatched to any gene: 3. Per the germline V gene, CDR1 is GTSNPN and CDR2 is SVGIG (reference sequence). This CDR3 spans 12 amino acids. The variable domain in full, with the rest retrieved from reference TRBV30 and TRBJ1-3, is SQTIHQWPATLVQPVGSPLSLECTVEGTSNPNLYWYRQAAGRGLQLLFYSVGIGQISSEVPQNLSASRPQDRQFILSSKKLLLSDSGFYLCAWKGQGHTIYFGEGSWLTVV.

This chain uses TRBV14 with TRBJ1-2; D may be TRBD1 (5 bases). From germline, CDR1 is SGHDN and CDR2 FVKESK. Trimming took 4 bases from V and 4 from J, leaving 16 bases between them. This CDR3 comprises 15 residues. CDR3 amino acids: CASSLNPRGGYGYTF. Written as DNA, the CDR3 is TGTGCCAGCAGCCTGAACCCGCGGGGGGGCTATGGCTACACCTTC.